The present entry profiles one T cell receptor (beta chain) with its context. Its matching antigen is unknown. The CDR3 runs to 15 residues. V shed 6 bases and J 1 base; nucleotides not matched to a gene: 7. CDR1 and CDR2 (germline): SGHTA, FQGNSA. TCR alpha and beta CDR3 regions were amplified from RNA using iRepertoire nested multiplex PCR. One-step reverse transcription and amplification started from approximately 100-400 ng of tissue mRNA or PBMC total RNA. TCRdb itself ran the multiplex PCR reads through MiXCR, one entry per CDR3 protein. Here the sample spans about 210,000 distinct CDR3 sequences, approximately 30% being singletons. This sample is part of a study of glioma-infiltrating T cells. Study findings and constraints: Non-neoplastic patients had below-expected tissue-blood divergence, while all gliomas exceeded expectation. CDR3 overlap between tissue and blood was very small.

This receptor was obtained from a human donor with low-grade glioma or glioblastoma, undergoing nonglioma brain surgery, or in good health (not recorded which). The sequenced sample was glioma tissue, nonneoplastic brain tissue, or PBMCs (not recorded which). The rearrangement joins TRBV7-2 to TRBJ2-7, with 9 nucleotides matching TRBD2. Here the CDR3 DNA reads TGTGCCAGCAGACTTACTAGCGGGCGTTCCTACGAGCAGTACTTC. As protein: CASRLTSGRSYEQYF.